Listed here are 32 T cell receptor beta chains from one sample, sequenced in a study of cytomegalovirus exposure and HLA in healthy donors. PCR was performed using 60 Vbeta and 13 Jbeta primers. Some clones are missing from TCRdb's copy, which holds only in-frame ones; the method was immunoSEQ multiplex PCR. Of around 190,000 clones listed, 79% are singletons. Sequenced: PBMCs. These receptors were obtained from a young woman in good health and CMV-seronegative.

The genes are TRBV6-6 and TRBJ1-2; D unresolved. There are 13 residues in the CDR3. Germline V lookup: CDR1 MNHNY, CDR2 SVGAGI (reference sequence). With 3 bases removed from V and 3 bases from J, the gap between germline ends came to 8 bases. The CDR3 region has the DNA TGTGCCAGCAGTTATGCGGGAGACTATGGCTACACCTTC. Amino acids: CASSYAGDYGYTF.

The rearrangement links TRBV6-5 to TRBJ2-3; weak D call: TRBD1 (5 bases). Germline V CDR1 and CDR2: MNHEY, SVGAGI. The CDR3 has 14 amino acids. The V and J ends lost 2 bases and 0 bases respectively, with 6 bases between them. The CDR3 nucleotides read TGTGCCAGCAGTTACGACAGTAGCACAGATACGCAGTATTTT. It specifies CASSYDSSTDTQYF.

This sequence joins TRBV19 and TRBJ1-2, with TRBD1 identical over 8 bases. Germline trimming cut 2 bases from V and 4 bases from J; bases unmatched to any gene: 3. The CDR3 totals 14 residues. Germline V CDR1 and CDR2: LNHDA, SQIVND (reference sequence). In DNA form, the CDR3 reads TGTGCCAGTAGTATAACAACAGGGGGCTATGGCTACACCTTC. It specifies CASSITTGGYGYTF.

The chain is built from TRBV27 and TRBJ1-2; D unclear. V lost 0 bases and J lost 1, with 9 bases in between. Germline CDR1 reads MNHEY; CDR2 reads SMNVEV (reference sequence). The CDR3 runs 15 residues. CDR3 protein: CASSLSRALNYGYTF. The CDR3 nucleotides are TGTGCCAGCAGTTTATCGCGGGCCCTTAACTATGGCTACACCTTC.

The chain has TRBV2 and TRBJ1-2, with D possibly matching TRBD1 (5 bases). Trimming removed 6 bases at V and 7 bases at J, with 9 bases between. This CDR3 spans 11 amino acids. Germline V gene lookup returns CDR1 SNHLY and CDR2 FYNNEI. The CDR3: CASSQGVGYTF. The CDR3, as DNA: TGTGCCAGCAGCCAAGGGGTTGGCTACACCTTC. The full variable domain, rest sourced from reference TRBV2 and TRBJ1-2, is EPEVTQTPSHQVTQMGQEVILRCVPISNHLYFYWYRQILGQKVEFLVSFYNNEISEKSEIFDDQFSVERPDGSNFTLKIRSTKLEDSAMYFCASSQGVGYTFGSGTRLTVV.

This clone was observed a handful of times. V is TRBV6-1 and J is TRBJ1-5; no clear D gene. Deletions cut 2 bases from V and 1 base from J, with 15 bases between. Germline V CDR1 and CDR2: MNHNS, SASEGT. The CDR3 extends over 17 amino acids. Written as DNA, the CDR3 is TGTGCCAGCAGTGAAAGTCCCAGCCCGGGGAGCAATCAGCCCCAGCATTTT. Protein product: CASSESPSPGSNQPQHF.

This chain uses TRBV4-1 with TRBJ2-5; perhaps TRBD1 as D (6 bases). The CDR3 sequence is 15 residues long. Germline V gives CDR1 MGHRA, CDR2 YSYEKL. V lost 2 bases, J lost 1 base, and 11 bases lay in between. The CDR3 sequence: CASSQTRTVQETQYF. Here the CDR3 DNA reads TGCGCCAGCAGCCAAACGCGGACAGTCCAAGAGACCCAGTACTTC.

This clone was seen a handful of times. The CDR3 here is CASSLARQGARETQYF. In DNA, the CDR3 is TGTGCCAGCAGCTTAGCGAGACAGGGGGCAAGGGAGACCCAGTACTTC. V and J are TRBV13 and TRBJ2-5; 10 bases agree with TRBD1. The germline CDR1 and CDR2 sequences are PRHDT and FYEKMQ (reference sequence). The CDR3 runs to 16 residues. V dropped 1 base and J dropped 5; count of bases not matched to a gene: 7. The full variable domain, its missing parts supplied by reference TRBV13 and TRBJ2-5, is AAGVIQSPRHLIKEKRETATLKCYPIPRHDTVYWYQQGPGQDPQFLISFYEKMQSDKGSIPDRFSAQQFSDYHSELNMSSLELGDSALYFCASSLARQGARETQYFGPGTRLLVL.

The chain joins TRBV28 to TRBJ1-3, with D perhaps TRBD1 (6 bases). With 2 bases removed from V and 0 bases from J, the gap between germline ends came to 8 bases. CDR3 size: 15 residues. The germline V gene encodes CDR1 MDHEN and CDR2 SYDVKM. The CDR3 reads CASSLTGSSGNTIYF. DNA of the CDR3: TGTGCCAGCAGTTTAACAGGGAGCTCTGGAAACACCATATATTTT. The variable domain in full, with the rest retrieved from reference TRBV28 and TRBJ1-3, is DVKVTQSSRYLVKRTGEKVFLECVQDMDHENMFWYRQDPGLGLRLIYFSYDVKMKEKGDIPEGYSVSREKKERFSLILESASTNQTSMYLCASSLTGSSGNTIYFGEGSWLTVV.

This chain links TRBV14 with TRBJ2-1; tentatively, D is TRBD1 (6 bases). V lost 1 base and J 4 bases, leaving 8 bases between the germline ends. CDR3 length: 14 residues. Germline CDR1 SGHDN, CDR2 FVKESK. This CDR3 is CASSQATGYNEQFF. Written as DNA, the CDR3 is TGTGCCAGCAGCCAAGCGACAGGTTACAATGAGCAGTTCTTC.

The sample holds a few counts of this clone. The V call is TRBV28, the J call TRBJ1-2, with 8 bases matching TRBD1. V lost 7 bases, J lost 2 bases, and 3 bases stayed unmatched. CDR1 is MDHEN, CDR2 SYDVKM, per germline. The CDR3 has 13 amino acids. The DNA for the CDR3 is TGTGCCAGCATCAGGGGGCCCAACTATGGCTACACCTTC. It yields the protein CASIRGPNYGYTF.

The chain's CDR3 is CASSIVDGAGEQYF. The CDR3 DNA reads as TGTGCCAGTAGTATAGTCGACGGGGCGGGGGAGCAGTACTTC. The chain employs TRBV19 and TRBJ2-7; the D gene is possibly TRBD2 (6 bases). Germline lookup yields CDR1 LNHDA and CDR2 SQIVND (reference sequence). CDR3 length: 14 residues. The V gene lost 1 base and the J gene lost 7 bases, with 14 bases spanning the gap.

The rearrangement links TRBV6-6 to TRBJ2-5; D perhaps matches TRBD2 (6 bases). Germline V gives CDR1 MNHNY, CDR2 SVGAGI (reference sequence). Between the trimmed V and J ends, which lost 7 bases and 5 bases, there was a span of 17 bases. There are 14 residues in the CDR3. The CDR3 here is CASTQGPAGETQYF. The CDR3 DNA sequence: TGTGCCAGCACCCAGGGCCCCGCGGGGGAGACCCAGTACTTC.

This chain links TRBV4-1 with TRBJ1-2, with 7 positions matching TRBD1. V was clipped by 0 bases and J by 5 bases; unmatched bases: 0. The CDR3 spans 13 residues. Germline CDR1 and CDR2: MGHRA and YSYEKL. The CDR3 nucleotides are TGCGCCAGCAGCCAAGAGGGACAGTATGGCTACACCTTC. Protein: CASSQEGQYGYTF.

V usage is TRBV5-1 and J usage is TRBJ2-4, with TRBD1 matching 7 bases. J was trimmed by 6 bases and V by 4 bases; bases with no gene match: 10. This CDR3 spans 15 amino acids. Germline CDR1 is SGHRS and CDR2 is YFSETQ. The CDR3 spells CASSQGELGANIQYF. The CDR3 region has the DNA TGCGCCAGCAGCCAGGGGGAGCTAGGGGCAAACATTCAGTACTTC.

This rearrangement joins TRBV7-2 to TRBJ2-1, with 14 nucleotides matching TRBD2. V shed 4 bases, J shed 9 bases, and the junction held 5 bases outside the gene matches. The CDR3 totals 15 residues. Per germline, CDR1 SGHTA and CDR2 FQGNSA. The CDR3 region has the DNA TGTGCCAGCAGCTCGGGACTAGCGGGGGCAGTTGAGCAGTTCTTC. This gives the protein CASSSGLAGAVEQFF.

The chain has TRBV11-2 and TRBJ2-7; weak D call: TRBD2 (7 bases). Trimming took 1 base from V and 5 from J, leaving 12 bases between them. Looked up from germline, CDR1 is SGHAT and CDR2 is FQNNGV. There are 14 residues in the CDR3. In nucleotides, the CDR3 is TGTGCCAGCAGCTTAGTGGGGGGGGGCGACGAGCAGTACTTC. This encodes CASSLVGGGDEQYF.

The chain is built from TRBV7-2 and TRBJ2-7, with TRBD2 matching 13 bases. The V and J ends lost 4 bases and 3 bases, in that order; junction bases with no gene match: 3. CDR3 length equals 15 residues. Germline V lookup: CDR1 SGHTA, CDR2 FQGNSA. This CDR3 is CASSSWTSGSYEQYF. CDR3 sequence (DNA): TGTGCCAGCAGCTCGTGGACTAGCGGGAGCTACGAGCAGTACTTC.

The chain is built from TRBV5-1 and TRBJ2-5; 15 nucleotides match TRBD2. TRBJ2-7 matches the DNA end more closely, so the J call is doubtful. This CDR3 has 16 residues. CDR1 and CDR2 (germline): SGHRS, YFSETQ. The CDR3 bases are TGCGCCAGCGGCTCCGGGACTAGCGGGGGGATATACGAGCAGTACTTC. Translated: CASGSGTSGGIYEQYF.

V is TRBV10-1 and J is TRBJ2-6; TRBD1 is a possible D gene (6 bases). The germline V gene has CDR1 WNHNN and CDR2 SYGVQD (reference sequence). V was cut by 4 bases and J by 2 bases, with 6 bases left in between. The CDR3 consists of 14 residues. The CDR3: CASSAGAGANVLTF. CDR3 nucleotides: TGCGCCAGCAGTGCAGGGGCTGGGGCCAACGTCCTGACTTTC.

The chain employs TRBV10-3 and TRBJ1-4; 8 bases map to TRBD1. Per the germline V gene, CDR1 is ENHRY and CDR2 is SYGVKD. The CDR3 runs to 13 residues. The junction had 3 bases not matched to a gene; V was cut back by 6 bases and J by 6 bases. CDR3: CAISMTGDEKLFF. CDR3 coding DNA: TGTGCCATCAGCATGACAGGGGATGAAAAACTGTTTTTT.

V usage is TRBV30 and J usage is TRBJ2-2; D is undetermined. Germline CDR1 and CDR2: GTSNPN and SVGIG (reference sequence). This CDR3 is built from 13 residues. Trimming removed 3 bases at V and 4 bases at J, with 9 bases between. The chain's CDR3 is CAWRISPTGELFF. CDR3 nucleotide sequence: TGTGCCTGGAGAATTAGCCCCACCGGGGAGCTGTTTTTT. Supplemented by reference TRBV30 and TRBJ2-2, the full variable domain reads SQTIHQWPATLVQPVGSPLSLECTVEGTSNPNLYWYRQAAGRGLQLLFYSVGIGQISSEVPQNLSASRPQDRQFILSSKKLLLSDSGFYLCAWRISPTGELFFGEGSRLTVL.

The chain uses TRBV7-3 and TRBJ2-3, with 11 positions matching TRBD2. V lost 3 bases and J lost 1; bases outside the gene matches: 0. This CDR3 contains 15 residues. In germline, CDR1 is SGHTA, CDR2 FQGTGA. CDR3 DNA sequence: TGTGCCAGCAGCTTGACTAGCGGGGGCACAGATACGCAGTATTTT. Protein product: CASSLTSGGTDTQYF.

The chain recombines TRBV7-2 with TRBJ2-7; 10 bases agree with TRBD1. The CDR3 covers 14 residues. The V segment lost 5 bases and the J segment 7 bases; nucleotides outside the gene matches: 8. Looked up from germline, CDR1 is SGHTA and CDR2 is FQGNSA. CDR3 in DNA: TGTGCCAGCAGCCGCCCGGACAGGGGGTGGGAGCAGTACTTC. This encodes CASSRPDRGWEQYF. Looking up the rest from reference TRBV7-2 and TRBJ2-7 gives the full variable domain: GAGVSQSPSNKVTEKGKDVELRCDPISGHTALYWYRQSLGQGLEFLIYFQGNSAPDKSGLPSDRFSAERTGGSVSTLTIQRTQQEDSAVYLCASSRPDRGWEQYFGPGTRLTVT.

This chain joins TRBV11-2 and TRBJ1-1, with D possibly being TRBD1 (6 bases). V was trimmed by 3 bases and J by 7 bases, leaving 12 bases between them. The CDR3 totals 13 residues. CDR1 is SGHAT and CDR2 is FQNNGV in the germline V gene. The CDR3 region is CASSFMQQGEAFF. DNA for the CDR3: TGTGCCAGCAGCTTCATGCAACAGGGTGAAGCTTTCTTT.

To note about this clone: The sample has other DNA sequences that encode this CDR3 too. The chain's CDR3 is CASSVGGTQYF. The CDR3 nucleotides are TGTGCCAGCAGCGTAGGCGGTACGCAGTATTTT. The gene calls are TRBV9 and TRBJ2-3; D remains ambiguous. Germline V lookup: CDR1 SGDLS, CDR2 YYNGEE. The germline V and J ends were trimmed by 0 bases and 8 bases, with 4 bases remaining between them. CDR3 length equals 11 residues.

The chain has TRBV7-3 and TRBJ2-5; D perhaps matches TRBD2 (5 bases). The CDR3 runs 15 residues. Germline values: CDR1 SGHTA, CDR2 FQGTGA. With 1 base removed from V and 3 bases from J, the gap between germline ends came to 12 bases. CDR3 DNA sequence: TGTGCCAGCAGCTTAAGTGGCCGTAGCGAAGAGACCCAGTACTTC. Translation gives CASSLSGRSEETQYF. Supplemented by reference TRBV7-3 and TRBJ2-5, the full variable domain reads GAGVSQTPSNKVTEKGKYVELRCDPISGHTALYWYRQSLGQGPEFLIYFQGTGAADDSGLPNDRFFAVRPEGSVSTLKIQRTERGDSAVYLCASSLSGRSEETQYFGPGTRLLVL.

The chain couples TRBV29-1 to TRBJ1-2, with TRBD1 identical over 7 bases. Germline trimming cut 3 bases from V and 7 bases from J; bases unmatched to any gene: 5. Germline loops: CDR1 SQVTM, CDR2 ANQGSEA. The CDR3 extends over 12 amino acids. The CDR3 nucleotides read TGCAGCGTTGAGGGACAGTCCTCTGGCTACACCTTC. It yields the protein CSVEGQSSGYTF.

The chain uses TRBV5-1 and TRBJ2-7, with TRBD2 as a possible D gene (5 bases). Germline-derived CDR1 and CDR2 are SGHRS and YFSETQ. The length of the CDR3 is 17 residues. V was shortened by 3 bases and J by 2 bases, with 21 bases between the two germline ends. DNA of the CDR3: TGCGCCAGCAGCTGGACTCTGGCAGGCCACAATACCTACGAGCAGTACTTC. Its protein product is CASSWTLAGHNTYEQYF.

J is TRBJ1-1 and V is TRBV5-1, with a possible D match to TRBD1 (6 bases). Trimming took 4 bases from V and 2 from J, leaving 18 bases between them. Germline CDR1 reads SGHRS; CDR2 reads YFSETQ. The CDR3 spans 16 residues. The CDR3 coding sequence is TGCGCCAGCAGCCCTACCTCGACAGGACCCAACACTGAAGCTTTCTTT. It specifies CASSPTSTGPNTEAFF.

V and J are TRBV6-1 and TRBJ2-7; 7 nucleotides agree with TRBD1. The germline gives CDR1 MNHNS, CDR2 SASEGT. Losses at the gene ends were 8 bases for V and 3 bases for J; bases not matched to a gene: 13. The CDR3 loop spans 15 amino acids. The CDR3 DNA follows: TGTGCCAGCGCGCAGCCGCGGACAGGTATCTACGAGCAGTACTTC. Translating gives CASAQPRTGIYEQYF.

This chain links TRBV7-6 with TRBJ2-7; 15 bases line up with TRBD2. The CDR3 runs 17 residues. Germline V gene sequence: CDR1 SGHVS, CDR2 FNYEAQ. The ends lost 5 bases at V and 1 base at J; junction bases unmatched: 6. The CDR3 nucleotides read TGTGCCAGCAGCAACGGACTAGCGGGAGGGCCTTCCTACGAGCAGTACTTC. This translates into CASSNGLAGGPSYEQYF.